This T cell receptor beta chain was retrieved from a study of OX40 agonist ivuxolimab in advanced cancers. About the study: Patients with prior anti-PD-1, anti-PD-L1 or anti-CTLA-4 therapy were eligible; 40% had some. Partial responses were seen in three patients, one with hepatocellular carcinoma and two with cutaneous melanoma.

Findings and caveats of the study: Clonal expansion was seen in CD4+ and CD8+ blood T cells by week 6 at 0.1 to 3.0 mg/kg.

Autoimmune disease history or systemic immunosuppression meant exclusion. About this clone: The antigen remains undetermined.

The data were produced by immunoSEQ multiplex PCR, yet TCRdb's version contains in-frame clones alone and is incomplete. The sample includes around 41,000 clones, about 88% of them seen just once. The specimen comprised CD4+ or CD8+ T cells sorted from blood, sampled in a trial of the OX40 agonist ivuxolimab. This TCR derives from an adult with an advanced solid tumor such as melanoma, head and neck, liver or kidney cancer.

CDR3 sequence: CASSLRKYNEQFF. Written as DNA, the CDR3 is TGTGCCAGCAGCTTACGGAAATACAATGAGCAGTTCTTC. The chain is built from TRBV7-9 and TRBJ2-1; D call uncertain. Germline-derived CDR1 and CDR2 are SEHNR and FQNEAQ (reference sequence). Trimming removed 2 bases at V and 4 bases at J, with 6 bases between. The CDR3 sequence is 13 residues long. The variable domain in full, with the rest retrieved from reference TRBV7-9 and TRBJ2-1, is DTGVSQNPRHKITKRGQNVTFRCDPISEHNRLYWYRQTLGQGPEFLTYFQNEAQLEKSRLLSDRFSAERPKGSFSTLEIQRTEQGDSAMYLCASSLRKYNEQFFGPGTRLTVL.